Below, 21 T cell receptor beta chains from the same sample are listed, as sequenced in a study of blood T cells in healthy people across ages. Primed by a sample-barcoded 5' primer and a J-beta primer mix, a second PCR proceeded for 7 to 11 cycles. MiXCR was run by TCRdb on the 5' RACE reads, yielding one entry per CDR3 protein. The data contain about 650,000 distinct CDR3 sequences, about 32% of them seen just once; the ten biggest clones take up 15%. Source material: blood. These receptors originate from a woman older than 75 in good health.

The chain combines TRBV29-1 with TRBJ1-1; D is undetermined. This CDR3 has 11 amino acids. In germline, CDR1 is SQVTM, CDR2 ANQGSEA. The V gene lost 4 bases and the J gene lost 3 bases, with 6 bases spanning the gap. CDR3 protein: CSVVRDTEAFF. CDR3 nucleotides: TGCAGCGTTGTGAGGGACACTGAAGCTTTCTTT.

This clonotype was picked up a small number of times. The chain is built from TRBV5-6 and TRBJ2-2; 7 bases agree with TRBD1. The CDR3 sequence is 14 residues long. Per the germline V gene, CDR1 is SGHDT and CDR2 is YYEEEE. Trimming removed 5 bases from V and 3 bases from J; junction bases left unmatched: 4. CDR3 protein: CASRSGQYTGELFF. CDR3 sequence (DNA): TGTGCCAGCAGGTCGGGACAGTACACCGGGGAGCTGTTTTTT. Complete variable domain (other parts from reference TRBV5-6 and TRBJ2-2): DAGVTQSPTHLIKTRGQQVTLRCSPKSGHDTVSWYQQALGQGPQFIFQYYEEEERQRGNFPDRFSGHQFPNYSSELNVNALLLGDSALYLCASRSGQYTGELFFGEGSRLTVL.

The sample holds many counts of this clonotype. This rearrangement joins TRBV5-1 to TRBJ2-7, with 11 bases aligning to TRBD1. After removal of 3 bases from V and 5 bases from J, the junction contained 7 bases not matched to a gene. This CDR3 comprises 15 residues. Germline V gene lookup returns CDR1 SGHRS and CDR2 YFSETQ. This chain's CDR3 is CASSSRTGGYNEQYF. DNA of the CDR3: TGCGCCAGCAGCTCCCGGACAGGGGGCTACAACGAGCAGTACTTC. Filled out from reference TRBV5-1 and TRBJ2-7, the complete variable domain reads KAGVTQTPRYLIKTRGQQVTLSCSPISGHRSVSWYQQTPGQGLQFLFEYFSETQRNKGNFPGRFSGRQFSNSRSEMNVSTLELGDSALYLCASSSRTGGYNEQYFGPGTRLTVT.

There are many counts of this clonotype. This chain connects TRBV9 to TRBJ2-1; possibly TRBD2 for D (6 bases). The CDR3 has 12 amino acids. V was shortened by 4 bases and J by 9 bases, with 11 bases between the two germline ends. Germline V gene data show CDR1 as SGDLS and CDR2 as YYNGEE. The CDR3, as DNA: TGTGCCAGCAGCCCGGGGGAGAGTGAGCAGTTCTTC. Amino acid sequence: CASSPGESEQFF.

This clonotype was found once. The junction shows a germline mismatch at one end, possibly a read error. J is TRBJ2-1 and V is TRBV20-1; perhaps TRBD1 as D (6 bases). The CDR3 length is 15 residues. Per the germline V gene, CDR1 is DFQATT and CDR2 is SNEGSKA (reference sequence). CDR3 in amino acids: CSARGSGTPQETQFF. CDR3 bases: TGCAGCGCTAGAGGGTCAGGGACACCTCAAGAGACCCAGTTCTTC.

On this clonotype: Given a much more abundant clone one base away, this may be a read error. V and J are TRBV20-1 and TRBJ1-2; D uncertain. CDR1 is DFQATT, CDR2 SNEGSKA, per germline (reference sequence). This CDR3 comprises 10 residues. The CDR3 spells CSARLIGCTF. CDR3 bases: TGCAGTGCTAGGCTGATTGGCTGCACCTTC.

This clonotype occurred a few times. J is TRBJ2-2 and V is TRBV6-2 or TRBV6-3; 8 bases map to TRBD2. V shed 6 bases and J 5 bases; nucleotides not matched to a gene: 8. CDR3 length equals 15 residues. Per the germline V gene, CDR1 is MNHEY and CDR2 is SVGEGT. CDR3 bases: TGTGCCAGCAGCCCTCAGCGGGGGAGGACCGGGGAGCTGTTTTTT. The encoded protein is CASSPQRGRTGELFF.

This clonotype has a single count. The J gene is TRBJ1-4, the V gene TRBV27, with D possibly being TRBD1 (6 bases). The V gene lost 5 bases and the J gene lost 3 bases, with 16 bases spanning the gap. Germline CDR1 and CDR2: MNHEY and SMNVEV (reference sequence). This CDR3 spans 16 amino acids. This chain's CDR3 is CASSTTGRVPNEKLFF. In nucleotides, the CDR3 is TGTGCCAGCAGTACCACAGGGAGGGTGCCTAATGAAAAACTGTTTTTT.

Ten or more counts support this clonotype. The rearrangement links TRBV20-1 to TRBJ2-7, with D possibly being TRBD2 (6 bases). Trimming cost V 5 bases and J 0 bases, with 14 bases left between them. The CDR3 has 14 residues. The germline CDR1 and CDR2 sequences are DFQATT and SNEGSKA (reference sequence). The CDR3: CSAGRDWNSYEQYF. The DNA of the CDR3 is TGCAGTGCTGGCCGGGACTGGAACTCCTACGAGCAGTACTTC.

This clonotype has more than one count but fewer than ten. The V call is TRBV5-1, the J call TRBJ1-1; possible D gene TRBD1, 5 bases. The CDR3 is 13 residues long. The V end was cut by 6 bases, the J end by 4 bases, with 13 bases between. Germline loops: CDR1 SGHRS, CDR2 YFSETQ. The CDR3 here is CASKPLRGTEAFF. CDR3 sequence (DNA): TGCGCCAGCAAGCCTCTTAGGGGCACTGAAGCTTTCTTT. Filled out from reference TRBV5-1 and TRBJ1-1, the complete variable domain reads KAGVTQTPRYLIKTRGQQVTLSCSPISGHRSVSWYQQTPGQGLQFLFEYFSETQRNKGNFPGRFSGRQFSNSRSEMNVSTLELGDSALYLCASKPLRGTEAFFGQGTRLTVV.

The table lists this clonotype with many counts. The chain recombines TRBV20-1 with TRBJ2-1; 10 nucleotides line up with TRBD2. J gave up 5 bases and V 3 bases, and 1 base lay outside the gene matches. Germline-derived CDR1 and CDR2 are DFQATT and SNEGSKA (reference sequence). This CDR3 has 13 amino acids. Written as DNA, the CDR3 is TGCAGTGCTAGCCTAGCGGGGGACAATGAGCAGTTCTTC. This sequence encodes CSASLAGDNEQFF.

This clonotype was seen ten or more times. The chain uses TRBV24-1 and TRBJ2-3; 8 bases agree with TRBD2. CDR1 and CDR2 from the germline V gene are KGHDR and SFDVKD. The V and J ends lost 3 bases and 5 bases, in that order; junction bases with no gene match: 6. The CDR3 is made up of 15 amino acids. The CDR3 DNA reads TGTGCCACCAGTGATCGAGCGGGGGCAGGAGATACGCAGTATTTT. Protein sequence: CATSDRAGAGDTQYF.

This clonotype has a count of ten or more. The gene calls are TRBV27 and TRBJ2-3; D may be TRBD2 (6 bases). Trimming took 6 bases from V and 2 from J, leaving 9 bases between them. CDR1 and CDR2 (germline): MNHEY, SMNVEV (reference sequence). The CDR3 is 13 residues long. Written as DNA, the CDR3 is TGTGCCAGCAGCGGCGGGGTCACAGATACGCAGTATTTT. This translates into CASSGGVTDTQYF.

A note on this clonotype: Its ends do not fully match the called genes, so a read error is possible. The rearrangement links TRBV20-1 to TRBJ2-7; D gene uncertain. TRBJ2-5 matches the DNA end more closely, so the J call is doubtful. Per germline, CDR1 DFQATT and CDR2 SNEGSKA (reference sequence). This CDR3 has 13 amino acids. CDR3 sequence reads: CSARASGRKTQYF. The CDR3 DNA reads as TGCAGCGCTAGAGCGTCCGGGCGGAAGACCCAGTACTTC.

Details on this clonotype: Possible read error: a much larger clone is one base away. The chain recombines TRBV7-9 with TRBJ2-5; 9 bases match TRBD1. Germline lookup yields CDR1 SEHNR and CDR2 FQNEAQ (reference sequence). CDR3 length: 15 residues. Trimming took 2 bases from V and 11 from J; bases not matched to a gene: 12. Here the CDR3 reads CASSLRWTGDNEQYF. The CDR3 region has the DNA TGTGCCAGCAGCTTAAGATGGACAGGGGACAATGAGCAGTACTTC.

This clonotype was seen more than once but under ten times. The chain is built from TRBV7-2 and TRBJ2-2, with D unclear. The V end lost 0 bases, the J end lost 9 bases, and 11 bases lay between the germline ends. The length of the CDR3 is 14 residues. From germline, CDR1 is SGHTA and CDR2 FQGNSA. The CDR3 protein is CASSLAPTPRELFF. The CDR3, as DNA: TGTGCCAGCAGCTTAGCGCCCACCCCTCGGGAGCTGTTTTTT.

The chain combines TRBV29-1 with TRBJ2-3, with 8 bases lining up with TRBD1. Per the germline V gene, CDR1 is SQVTM and CDR2 is ANQGSEA. The CDR3 length is 14 residues. V shed 7 bases and J 1 base; nucleotides not matched to a gene: 7. CDR3 bases: TGCAGCGGTCGGACAGGGATGGGCACAGATACGCAGTATTTT. Its protein is CSGRTGMGTDTQYF.

The chain recombines TRBV19 with TRBJ2-1, with TRBD1 matching 8 bases. The CDR3 runs to 15 residues. In germline, CDR1 is LNHDA, CDR2 SQIVND (reference sequence). V trimming: 7 bases; J trimming: 10 bases; junction bases outside the gene matches: 15. DNA for the CDR3: TGTGCCAGTACCGGCCGGACAGGGAGCTCCTACGAGCAGTTCTTC. Its translation: CASTGRTGSSYEQFF.

This chain links TRBV7-2 with TRBJ2-7; 7 bases are a match to TRBD2. J gave up 5 bases and V 5 bases, and 15 bases lay outside the gene matches. CDR1 SGHTA and CDR2 FQGNSA come from the germline V gene. The CDR3 runs to 16 residues. CDR3 sequence (DNA): TGTGCCAGCAGCCCATCAAGGCGCGGGAGTACGCACGAGCAGTACTTC. Residues: CASSPSRRGSTHEQYF.

This clonotype was recorded at least ten times. This rearrangement joins TRBV20-1 to TRBJ2-5; 7 bases are shared with TRBD1. There are 13 residues in the CDR3. Germline-derived CDR1 and CDR2 are DFQATT and SNEGSKA (reference sequence). The V segment lost 6 bases and the J segment 5 bases; nucleotides outside the gene matches: 9. The DNA of the CDR3 is TGCAGTGCAAGCCGACAGGGTCGCGAGACCCAGTACTTC. It codes for CSASRQGRETQYF.

This clonotype was found many times. The chain's CDR3 is CASSQSRVRETQYF. The CDR3 DNA follows: TGTGCCAGCAGCCAAAGTAGGGTTCGAGAGACCCAGTACTTC. This chain uses TRBV3-1 with TRBJ2-5, with no clear D. The CDR3 contains 14 residues. Deletions cut 2 bases from V and 4 bases from J, with 11 bases between. The V gene's germline CDR1 is LGHDT and CDR2 YNNKEL (reference sequence).